Below are 12 T cell receptor beta chains sequenced from a single sample in a study of T cells in Graves' hyperthyroidism and ophthalmopathy. TCR beta CDR3 regions were amplified from RNA. The TCR CDR3 first-round RT-PCR relied on the HTBI primer set. TCRdb independently ran MiXCR on the multiplex PCR reads; one entry per CDR3 protein. The sample has approximately 430,000 distinct CDR3 sequences, 15% to 19% seen once. The sequenced sample consisted of blood. These receptors all come from a woman under 30 with Graves' hyperthyroidism.

Many counts were recorded for this clonotype. The chain employs TRBV5-1 and TRBJ2-7, with D maybe TRBD1 (6 bases). Trimming stripped 3 bases from V and 6 bases from J, with 10 bases between. The germline V gene encodes CDR1 SGHRS and CDR2 YFSETQ. CDR3 length: 12 amino acids. Written as DNA, the CDR3 is TGCGCCAGCAGCTGGGGGCAGTTCGAGCAGTACTTC. Residues: CASSWGQFEQYF.

This clonotype was seen ten or more times. The chain combines TRBV27 with TRBJ1-6; D gene uncertain. The CDR3 has 15 residues. Trimming pared 7 bases from V and 8 bases from J, leaving 18 bases between. Germline lookup yields CDR1 MNHEY and CDR2 SMNVEV (reference sequence). This CDR3 is CASTPVDGRDSPLHF. The CDR3 nucleotides read TGTGCCAGCACCCCTGTGGACGGGAGAGATTCACCCCTCCACTTT.

The chain employs TRBV12-3 or TRBV12-4 and TRBJ2-7, with 7 bases lining up with TRBD1. Trimming cost V 6 bases and J 3 bases; bases outside gene matches: 11. The CDR3 contains 15 residues. The chain's CDR3 is CASSLAGTVLYEQYF. The CDR3 DNA sequence: TGTGCCAGCAGCCTCGCCGGGACAGTCCTCTACGAGCAGTACTTC.

The rearrangement joins TRBV4-1 to TRBJ2-1; 14 bases are shared with TRBD2. The V gene's germline CDR1 is MGHRA and CDR2 YSYEKL. V lost 4 bases, J lost 7 bases, and 9 bases stayed unmatched. The CDR3 length is 17 residues. In nucleotides, the CDR3 is TGCGCCAGCAGCCCAGTTCCGGGACTAGCGGGGGCGAATGAGCAGTTCTTC. Translated: CASSPVPGLAGANEQFF.

This clonotype was observed many times. The gene calls are TRBV7-9 and TRBJ2-7, with D unclear. Germline CDR1 reads SEHNR; CDR2 reads FQNEAQ (reference sequence). The CDR3 has 15 amino acids. V was cut by 5 bases and J by 3 bases, with 17 bases left in between. DNA for the CDR3: TGTGCCAGCAGCCGTGGATCTGAACCTGACTACGAGCAGTACTTC. Amino acid sequence: CASSRGSEPDYEQYF. The whole variable domain, remainder taken from reference TRBV7-9 and TRBJ2-7, is DTGVSQNPRHKITKRGQNVTFRCDPISEHNRLYWYRQTLGQGPEFLTYFQNEAQLEKSRLLSDRFSAERPKGSFSTLEIQRTEQGDSAMYLCASSRGSEPDYEQYFGPGTRLTVT.

This clonotype was observed a few times. The chain employs TRBV5-1 and TRBJ2-1; D is possibly TRBD1 or TRBD2 (5 bases each). The CDR3 consists of 17 residues. Germline CDR1 and CDR2: SGHRS and YFSETQ. The ends were cut back, 2 bases at V and 7 bases at J, with 22 bases in the middle. CDR3 residues: CASSFSTGTIFRNEQFF. CDR3 DNA sequence: TGCGCCAGCAGCTTTTCGACGGGGACCATTTTTAGGAATGAGCAGTTCTTC.

This clonotype was detected many times. This chain joins TRBV27 and TRBJ1-2; a possible D gene is TRBD1 (6 bases). The CDR3 totals 11 residues. The germline V gene has CDR1 MNHEY and CDR2 SMNVEV (reference sequence). V lost 6 bases and J lost 7, with 9 bases in between. CDR3 protein: CASRQGGGYTF. CDR3 nucleotides: TGTGCCAGCAGACAGGGCGGTGGCTACACCTTC.

Many counts were recorded for this clonotype. The gene calls are TRBV19 and TRBJ1-3; D remains ambiguous. The CDR3 is made up of 14 amino acids. Germline values: CDR1 LNHDA, CDR2 SQIVND (reference sequence). V lost 8 bases to trimming and J lost 0 bases, with 11 bases between them. CDR3: CASGATHSGNTIYF. The CDR3 coding sequence is TGTGCCAGTGGAGCAACCCACTCTGGAAACACCATATATTTT.

At least ten counts were recorded for this clonotype. J is TRBJ2-4 and V is TRBV28; D not resolved. There are 15 residues in the CDR3. Germline CDR1 MDHEN, CDR2 SYDVKM. Trimming removed 2 bases at V and 5 bases at J, with 13 bases between. In DNA form, the CDR3 reads TGTGCCAGCAGTTTAACCCCCTACCGGCAAAACATTCAGTACTTC. Its translation is CASSLTPYRQNIQYF.

This clonotype was found many times. The chain uses TRBV27 and TRBJ1-2; 7 nucleotides line up with TRBD1. The trim removed 3 bases at V and 4 bases at J, leaving 11 bases unmatched. This CDR3 region has 16 residues. Germline-derived CDR1 and CDR2 are MNHEY and SMNVEV (reference sequence). The CDR3 spells CASSFSGRGRSYGYTF. Here the CDR3 DNA reads TGTGCCAGCAGTTTCTCAGGGAGGGGGCGCAGCTATGGCTACACCTTC.

This clonotype has a count of ten or more. V is TRBV6-1 and J is TRBJ2-4; D possibly matches TRBD1 or TRBD2 (5 bases each). Trimming pared 7 bases from V and 1 base from J, leaving 11 bases between. This CDR3 comprises 14 residues. Germline V CDR1 and CDR2: MNHNS, SASEGT. CDR3 region: CASNSWGAKNIQYF. The CDR3 DNA reads TGTGCCAGCAACTCCTGGGGGGCCAAAAACATTCAGTACTTC.

This clonotype was picked up a small number of times. This chain uses TRBV12-5 with TRBJ2-7, with a weak D call TRBD1 (5 bases). The germline V gene has CDR1 LGHNT and CDR2 FRNRAP. V lost 6 bases and J lost 1, with 16 bases in between. The CDR3 totals 15 residues. The CDR3 region is CASGPPTDKSYEQYF. The CDR3 region has the DNA TGTGCTAGTGGGCCCCCGACGGACAAATCCTACGAGCAGTACTTC.